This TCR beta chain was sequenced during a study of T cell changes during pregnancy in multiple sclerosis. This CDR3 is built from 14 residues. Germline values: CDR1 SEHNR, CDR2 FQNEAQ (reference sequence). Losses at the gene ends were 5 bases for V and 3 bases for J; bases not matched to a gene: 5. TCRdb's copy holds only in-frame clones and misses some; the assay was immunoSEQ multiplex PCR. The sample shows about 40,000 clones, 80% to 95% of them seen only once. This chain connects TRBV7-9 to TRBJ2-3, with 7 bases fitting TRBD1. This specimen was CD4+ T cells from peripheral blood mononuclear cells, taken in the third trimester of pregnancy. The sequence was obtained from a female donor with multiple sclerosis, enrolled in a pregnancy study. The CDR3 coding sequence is TGTGCCAGCAGCCACAGGGGATCGACAGATACGCAGTATTTT. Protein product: CASSHRGSTDTQYF.